This TCR beta chain was captured by sequencing in a study of chronic HIV infection and antiretroviral therapy. TCRdb reprocessed the 5' RACE reads via MiXCR and lists one record per CDR3 protein. There are about 38,000 distinct CDR3 sequences in the sample; 8% to 10% occur only once, and roughly 2.6% lies in the top ten. The receptor was isolated from an adult who had HIV and had not received antiretroviral therapy, or was an uninfected healthy control (not recorded which). The specimen was peripheral blood.

This CDR3 reads CASSLVGVGEKLFF. For the CDR3, the DNA is TGTGCCAGCAGCTTAGTAGGGGTCGGTGAAAAACTGTTTTTT. V is TRBV7-2 and J is TRBJ1-4, with D possibly being TRBD1 (5 bases). Trimming took off 1 base at V and 7 bases at J, with 10 bases between the two ends. The germline CDR1 and CDR2 sequences are SGHTA and FQGNSA. This CDR3 is 14 amino acids long.